Below, 2 T cell receptor beta chains from the same sample are listed, as sequenced in a study of cytomegalovirus exposure and HLA in healthy donors. PCR amplification relied on 60 Vbeta primers (plus 13 Jbeta primers). Using immunoSEQ multiplex PCR, the repertoire was profiled, and TCRdb retains in-frame clones only, with some absent. Here the sample spans about 130,000 clones, under 12% being singletons. Material for sequencing was PBMCs. The receptors derive from a woman under 30 in good health and CMV-seropositive.

The genes are TRBV6-5 and TRBJ1-4; D call uncertain. The CDR3 loop spans 14 amino acids. The germline V gene encodes CDR1 MNHEY and CDR2 SVGAGI. V lost 0 bases and J 8 bases, leaving 10 bases between the germline ends. This CDR3 is CASSYSTGEEKLFF. CDR3 coding DNA: TGTGCCAGCAGTTACTCGACCGGGGAGGAAAAACTGTTTTTT.

V and J are TRBV27 and TRBJ2-7, with unresolved D. V lost 5 bases, J lost 3 bases, and 11 bases lay in between. Germline V lookup: CDR1 MNHEY, CDR2 SMNVEV (reference sequence). The CDR3 is 13 amino acids. Written as DNA, the CDR3 is TGTGCCAGCAGTCTGGGCCCGTTCTACGAGCAGTACTTC. Its protein product is CASSLGPFYEQYF.